The rows below give T cell receptor beta chains drawn from one sample of a study of T cell repertoires in cytomegalovirus infection. MiXCR, run by TCRdb on the reads, gives a single entry per CDR3 protein. The sample yields about 400,000 distinct CDR3 sequences, 18% seen once. The sequenced sample was PBMCs. The origin of the receptors is a human donor in good health (CMV status not recorded). Some clones in this sample may be carry-over from other donors' samples. Both conserved end residues are part of each CDR3. The order of the fields is J gene, D gene, V gene, clone size, CDR3 protein, CDR3 DNA. D genes are given only for firm matches. The listing skips clone size in some rows; elsewhere it reads once, few, many or a size class.

TRBJ2-3,TRBD2,TRBV5-4,.,CASSLAQRDVSTDTQYF,TGTGCCAGCAGCTTGGCCCAGCGGGATGTCAGCACAGATACGCAGTATTTT
TRBJ2-7,.,TRBV7-8,many,CASSHGGTATYEQYF,TGTGCCAGCAGCCATGGCGGGACAGCGACCTACGAGCAGTACTTC
TRBJ1-1,TRBD1,TRBV7-8,many,CASSLGIGTDFNTEAFF,TGTGCCAGCAGCTTAGGTATTGGGACAGACTTCAACACTGAAGCTTTCTTT
TRBJ2-7,TRBD1,TRBV18,few,CASSPPGTEAYEQYF,TGTGCCAGCTCACCACCCGGGACAGAAGCCTACGAGCAGTACTTC
TRBJ2-3,.,TRBV6-5,many,CASSSYEATDTQYF,TGTGCCAGCAGTTCCTACGAGGCCACAGATACGCAGTATTTT
TRBJ1-1,.,TRBV2,.,CASKGDSLNTEAFF,TGTGCCAGCAAGGGCGACAGTTTGAACACTGAAGCTTTCTTT
TRBJ2-3,.,TRBV2,few,CASSKEVGDTQYF,TGTGCCAGCAGCAAAGAAGTTGGAGATACGCAGTATTTT
TRBJ1-1,.,TRBV30,few,CAWSVKMNTEAFF,TGTGCCTGGAGTGTAAAGATGAACACTGAAGCTTTCTTT
TRBJ2-1,.,TRBV2,.,CASSERQQRQFF,TGTGCCAGCAGTGAAAGGCAGCAACGGCAGTTCTTC
TRBJ1-6,.,TRBV9,.,CASSVAQAGSPLHF,TGTGCCAGCAGCGTAGCCCAGGCAGGTTCACCCCTCCACTTT
TRBJ2-7,.,TRBV6-2/TRBV6-3,few,CASSYKGGRTYEQYF,TGTGCCAGCAGTTACAAGGGCGGGCGAACCTACGAGCAGTACTTC
TRBJ2-5,.,TRBV7-9,few,CASRPDSQETQYF,TGTGCCAGCCGGCCTGACAGCCAAGAGACCCAGTACTTC
TRBJ2-7,TRBD1,TRBV7-2,many,CASSLKQGFPYEQYF,TGTGCCAGCAGTTTAAAACAGGGGTTCCCCTACGAGCAGTACTTC
TRBJ1-1,.,TRBV15,once,CATSREPGGGNTEAFF,TGTGCCACCAGCAGAGAGCCGGGTGGGGGGAACACTGAAGCTTTCTTT
TRBJ1-5,.,TRBV4-1,.,CASSPTGTLGQPQHF,TGCGCCAGCAGCCCTACCGGGACCCTCGGTCAGCCCCAGCATTTT
TRBJ1-1,.,TRBV7-6,many,CASSLLTDGTEAFF,TGTGCCAGCAGCCTCCTAACGGATGGCACTGAAGCTTTCTTT
TRBJ1-5,.,TRBV4-2,.,CASSQDLINQPQHF,TGTGCCAGCAGCCAAGATCTCATCAATCAGCCCCAGCATTTT
TRBJ1-1,.,TRBV7-2,few,CASSLRRGVNTEAFF,TGTGCCAGCAGCTTAAGAAGAGGGGTGAACACTGAAGCTTTCTTT
TRBJ1-1,.,TRBV7-2,many,CASSLVGDRAFF,TGTGCCAGCAGCTTAGTTGGGGATAGGGCTTTCTTT
TRBJ1-1,TRBD1,TRBV20-1,.,CSAGDRGRTEAFF,TGCAGTGCCGGCGACAGGGGGAGGACTGAAGCTTTCTTT
TRBJ1-5,TRBD1,TRBV12-3/TRBV12-4,.,CASRQQGGSNQPQHF,TGTGCCAGCAGACAACAGGGGGGGAGCAATCAGCCCCAGCATTTT
TRBJ2-3,.,TRBV5-1,few,CASSLAAVTDTQYF,TGCGCCAGCAGCTTGGCGGCAGTCACAGATACGCAGTATTTT
TRBJ1-2,.,TRBV20-1,.,CSAPRTDNYGYTF,TGCAGTGCGCCTCGGACAGATAACTATGGCTACACCTTC
TRBJ1-5,.,TRBV2,few,CASSAPVRNQPQHF,TGTGCCAGCAGTGCTCCGGTGCGTAATCAGCCCCAGCATTTT
TRBJ2-5,.,TRBV11-2,.,CASSLRPPQLHNQNQETQYF,TGTGCCAGCAGCTTAAGGCCCCCACAACTCCACAACCAGAACCAAGAGACCCAGTACTTC
TRBJ2-5,TRBD2,TRBV7-6,many,CASSSASGGKTQYF,TGTGCCAGCAGCTCTGCTAGCGGGGGAAAGACCCAGTACTTC
TRBJ2-3,.,TRBV28,.,CASSLGRFTDTQYF,TGTGCCAGCAGCCTGGGACGATTCACAGATACGCAGTATTTT
TRBJ2-1,.,TRBV4-1,few,CASSQVTSLPNEQFF,TGCGCCAGCAGCCAAGTGACTAGTTTGCCCAATGAGCAGTTCTTC
TRBJ1-1,.,TRBV7-2,many,CASSLTGTMNTEAFF,TGTGCCAGCAGCTTAACAGGGACAATGAACACTGAAGCTTTCTTT
TRBJ2-3,.,TRBV20-1,few,CSAHVGTDTQYF,TGCAGTGCGCACGTGGGCACAGATACGCAGTATTTT
TRBJ2-3,.,TRBV25-1,.,CASSENMDTQYF,TGTGCCAGCAGTGAGAACATGGATACGCAGTATTTT
TRBJ2-3,TRBD1,TRBV7-8,.,CASSPYPGQGYGDTQYF,TGTGCCAGCAGCCCGTACCCAGGACAGGGGTATGGGGATACGCAGTATTTT
TRBJ2-2,.,TRBV7-6,many,CASSRGQIGGSNTGELFF,TGTGCCAGCAGCCGGGGGCAGATCGGGGGATCAAACACCGGGGAGCTGTTTTTT
TRBJ2-1,TRBD2,TRBV30,.,CASYSSSGSHEQFF,TGTGCCTCCTACTCCTCTAGCGGGAGCCATGAGCAGTTCTTC
TRBJ1-3,.,TRBV6-5,.,CASRGVDAAGNTIYF,TGTGCCAGCAGAGGGGTCGACGCGGCCGGAAACACCATATATTTT
TRBJ2-7,.,TRBV20-1,.,CSAIPGHEDNEQYF,TGCAGTGCTATCCCGGGGCACGAGGATAACGAGCAGTACTTC
TRBJ2-7,.,TRBV6-6,few,CASSYAGNYEQYF,TGTGCCAGCAGTTACGCAGGGAACTACGAGCAGTACTTC
TRBJ2-7,.,TRBV29-1,few,CSVQRGNYYEQYF,TGCAGCGTGCAGCGTGGCAACTACTACGAGCAGTACTTC
TRBJ1-2,.,TRBV2,few,CASVTRAAANYGYTF,TGTGCCAGCGTGACGAGGGCAGCAGCTAACTATGGCTACACCTTC
TRBJ1-5,.,TRBV24-1,many,CATSSFDQPQHF,TGTGCCACCAGTAGTTTCGATCAGCCCCAGCATTTT
TRBJ1-4,.,TRBV7-2,many,CASRVGGMDEKLFF,TGTGCCAGCAGGGTGGGGGGGATGGACGAAAAACTGTTTTTT
TRBJ2-3,.,TRBV7-2,many,CASSSRVGDTQYF,TGTGCCAGCAGCTCCCGCGTAGGAGATACGCAGTATTTT
TRBJ2-1,.,TRBV10-3,few,CAIRGASGPNYNEQFF,TGTGCCATCAGGGGGGCAAGCGGTCCGAACTACAATGAGCAGTTCTTC
TRBJ1-1,.,TRBV7-2,many,CASSQDSFSTEAFF,TGTGCCAGCAGCCAAGACAGCTTCTCCACTGAAGCTTTCTTT
TRBJ1-5,.,TRBV28,.,CASSHYRWDSNQPQHF,TGTGCCAGCAGTCACTATAGGTGGGACAGCAATCAGCCCCAGCATTTT
TRBJ1-1,.,TRBV20-1,.,CSAREGSRLNTEAFF,TGCAGTGCTAGAGAAGGATCACGGCTGAACACTGAAGCTTTCTTT
TRBJ2-5,TRBD2,TRBV24-1,.,CATSATSGGYQETQYF,TGTGCCACTTCCGCGACTAGCGGGGGTTACCAAGAGACCCAGTACTTC
TRBJ2-5,.,TRBV4-1,.,CASSSSVGRKETQYF,TGCGCCAGCAGCTCAAGCGTTGGGCGGAAAGAGACCCAGTACTTC
TRBJ2-3,TRBD1,TRBV4-1,.,CASSRDRDTSTDTQYF,TGCGCCAGCAGCCGGGACAGGGACACTAGCACAGATACGCAGTATTTT
TRBJ2-7,TRBD2,TRBV7-4,few,CASSKTSGGGLSYEQYF,TGTGCCAGCAGCAAAACTAGCGGGGGCGGACTCTCCTACGAGCAGTACTTC
TRBJ1-3,TRBD1,TRBV4-1,few,CASSPSWTGAVGNTIYF,TGCGCCAGCAGCCCTTCATGGACAGGGGCGGTAGGAAACACCATATATTTT
TRBJ2-2,TRBD1,TRBV12-3/TRBV12-4,many,CASSLASQGSGELFF,TGTGCCAGCAGTTTAGCGTCACAGGGGAGCGGGGAGCTGTTTTTT